This T cell receptor beta chain was obtained from a study of response to subunit inactivated influenza vaccine. Overall study findings and caveats: Seasonal influenza vaccination, on each occasion, was suggested by the authors to recruit few new T cells.

TCRdb fed the RT-PCR reads into MiXCR, producing one record per CDR3 protein. Of around 760,000 distinct CDR3 sequences detected, roughly 14% appear once; the ten largest clones hold less than 7%. Concerning this clonotype itself: The antigen is unknown.

The specimen was PBMCs from blood, collected 14 days before vaccination. This TCR came from a man over 45 who received an inactivated influenza vaccine.

CDR3 nucleotides: TGTGCCAGCCGCCAAGTGGCCAAAAACATTCAGTACTTC. It encodes CASRQVAKNIQYF. The chain recombines TRBV6-2 or TRBV6-3 with TRBJ2-4; no clear D. CDR1 and CDR2 from the germline V gene are MNHEY and SVGEGT. This CDR3 has 13 amino acids. Trimming stripped 8 bases from V and 1 base from J, with 9 bases between.